The clone carrying this TCR beta chain showed up just once. This record comes from a study of OX40 agonist ivuxolimab in advanced cancers. Some clones are missing from TCRdb's copy, which holds only in-frame ones; the method was immunoSEQ multiplex PCR. The repertoire holds around 16,000 clones, with roughly three quarters as singletons. The specimen comprised CD4+ or CD8+ T cells sorted from blood, sampled in a trial of the OX40 agonist ivuxolimab. This clonotype was obtained from an adult with an advanced solid tumor such as melanoma, head and neck, liver or kidney cancer.

CDR3 in DNA: TGTGCCAGCAGCTTAGATCCACAGGGAGATTCCGGCTACACCTTC. Amino acids: CASSLDPQGDSGYTF. The V and J genes are TRBV7-6 and TRBJ1-2, with a tentative D call TRBD1 (6 bases). This CDR3 is built from 15 residues. V was cut by 1 base and J by 8 bases, with 17 bases left in between. The germline CDR1 and CDR2 sequences are SGHVS and FNYEAQ.